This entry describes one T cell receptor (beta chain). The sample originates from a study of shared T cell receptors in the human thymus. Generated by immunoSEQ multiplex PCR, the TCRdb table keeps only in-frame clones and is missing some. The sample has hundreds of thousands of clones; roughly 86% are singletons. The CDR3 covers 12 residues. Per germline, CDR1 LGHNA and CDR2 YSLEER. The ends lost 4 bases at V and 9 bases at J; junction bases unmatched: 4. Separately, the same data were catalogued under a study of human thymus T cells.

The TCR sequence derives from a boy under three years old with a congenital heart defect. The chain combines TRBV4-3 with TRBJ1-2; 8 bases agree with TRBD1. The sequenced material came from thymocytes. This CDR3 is CASSLRQGSYTF. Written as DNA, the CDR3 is TGCGCCAGCAGCCTCCGACAGGGGAGCTACACCTTC.